These 18 T cell receptor beta chains were all obtained from the same sample, sequenced in a study of neurological immune-mediated disorders. In TCRdb, the 5' RACE reads were re-called with MiXCR into one record per CDR3 protein. Found here are approximately 40,000 distinct CDR3 sequences, 3% to 4.5% of them singletons; the top ten hold less than 2.5%. The sequenced sample was PBMCs. The receptors shown here come from a man aged 25-40 years with multiple sclerosis.

This clonotype was seen repeatedly, ten times or more. The V call is TRBV5-1, the J call TRBJ1-4; 8 nucleotides agree with TRBD1. The CDR3 is 16 residues long. CDR1 is SGHRS and CDR2 is YFSETQ in the germline V gene. V trimming: 5 bases; J trimming: 2 bases; junction bases outside the gene matches: 8. DNA for the CDR3: TGCGCCAGCAGACACGGACAGGGAGGGACTAATGAAAAACTGTTTTTT. Protein sequence: CASRHGQGGTNEKLFF. The full variable domain, with the rest looked up from reference TRBV5-1 and TRBJ1-4, is KAGVTQTPRYLIKTRGQQVTLSCSPISGHRSVSWYQQTPGQGLQFLFEYFSETQRNKGNFPGRFSGRQFSNSRSEMNVSTLELGDSALYLCASRHGQGGTNEKLFFGSGTQLSVL.

Here the CDR3 DNA reads TGTGCCAGCAGGACTCCCCCGGGTGCTAGCACAGATACGCAGTATTTT. Protein: CASRTPPGASTDTQYF. The chain joins TRBV6-6 to TRBJ2-3; the D is unclear. Trimming shortened V by 6 bases and J by 0 bases, and 16 bases separated the two germline ends. Germline V gene lookup returns CDR1 MNHNY and CDR2 SVGAGI (reference sequence). There are 16 residues in the CDR3.

This clonotype was counted at least ten times. This sequence joins TRBV7-2 and TRBJ2-3; tentatively, D is TRBD2 (6 bases). The CDR3 covers 14 residues. Germline lookup yields CDR1 SGHTA and CDR2 FQGNSA. The V and J ends lost 6 bases and 2 bases respectively, with 12 bases between them. The CDR3 loop is CASRGLGPTDTQYF. The CDR3 DNA follows: TGTGCCAGCAGGGGACTTGGGCCCACAGATACGCAGTATTTT.

There are many counts of this clonotype. This chain links TRBV6-2 or TRBV6-3 with TRBJ1-5, with 10 nucleotides matching TRBD1. V shed 5 bases, J shed 6 bases, and the junction held 4 bases outside the gene matches. The CDR3 spans 14 residues. Per germline, CDR1 MNHEY and CDR2 SVGEGT. The CDR3 DNA reads TGTGCCAGCAGTGGGACAGGGGTAAGTCAGCCCCAGCATTTT. It translates to CASSGTGVSQPQHF.

Ten or more counts support this clonotype. The CDR3 sequence: CASSFPEGQAEAFF. For the CDR3, the DNA is TGCGCCAGCAGCTTCCCCGAAGGCCAGGCTGAAGCTTTCTTT. The J gene is TRBJ1-1, the V gene TRBV5-1; the D is unclear. In germline, CDR1 is SGHRS, CDR2 YFSETQ. Trimming pared 2 bases from V and 6 bases from J, leaving 14 bases between. The CDR3 consists of 14 residues.

This clonotype occurred many times. This rearrangement joins TRBV4-1 to TRBJ1-1; D unclear. Trimming removed 1 base from V and 1 base from J, with 13 bases in between. The germline V gene encodes CDR1 MGHRA and CDR2 YSYEKL. The CDR3 is 16 amino acids. The DNA of the CDR3 is TGCGCCAGCAGCCAAGTCATTTCACTCCGGAACACTGAAGCTTTCTTT. This sequence encodes CASSQVISLRNTEAFF.

This clonotype was counted a single time. A read error is possible here, since a much larger clone lies one base away. The chain couples TRBV6-4 to TRBJ2-3; weak D call: TRBD1 (5 bases). Germline V gene sequence: CDR1 MRHNA, CDR2 SNTAGT. The length of the CDR3 is 15 residues. The V end lost 3 bases, the J end lost 1 base, and 11 bases lay between the germline ends. The chain's CDR3 is CASSDGIGGTDTQYF. In DNA, the CDR3 is TGTGCCAGCAGTGATGGGATAGGGGGCACAGATACGCAGTATTTT.

This clonotype showed up many times. The rearrangement links TRBV10-3 to TRBJ1-1; tentatively, D is TRBD1 (5 bases). This CDR3 region has 14 residues. Germline CDR1 ENHRY, CDR2 SYGVKD. Between the trimmed V and J ends, which lost 8 bases and 4 bases, there was a span of 17 bases. The CDR3 protein is CAIYSGGFSTEAFF. The CDR3 DNA follows: TGTGCCATCTATTCGGGGGGTTTTTCCACTGAAGCTTTCTTT.

This clonotype appeared many times. The rearrangement joins TRBV3-1 to TRBJ1-1; D is unresolved. CDR1 and CDR2 from the germline V gene are LGHDT and YNNKEL (reference sequence). The CDR3 is 14 amino acids. Trimming stripped 4 bases from V and 2 bases from J, with 11 bases between. The CDR3 DNA reads as TGTGCCAGCAGCCTCGGGATATCCAACACTGAAGCTTTCTTT. As protein: CASSLGISNTEAFF.

This clonotype was seen at least ten times. The V gene is TRBV7-2, the J gene TRBJ2-3; 11 bases fit TRBD2. Germline loops: CDR1 SGHTA, CDR2 FQGNSA. V shed 4 bases, J shed 4 bases, and the junction held 10 bases outside the gene matches. The CDR3 length is 17 residues. The CDR3 is CASSSSLAGGRADTQYF. The CDR3 nucleotides are TGTGCCAGCAGCTCAAGCTTAGCGGGGGGGCGTGCAGATACGCAGTATTTT. Looking up the rest from reference TRBV7-2 and TRBJ2-3 gives the full variable domain: GAGVSQSPSNKVTEKGKDVELRCDPISGHTALYWYRQSLGQGLEFLIYFQGNSAPDKSGLPSDRFSAERTGGSVSTLTIQRTQQEDSAVYLCASSSSLAGGRADTQYFGPGTRLTVL.

This clonotype was seen at least ten times. The gene calls are TRBV5-1 and TRBJ2-7; D possibly corresponds to TRBD1 (6 bases). The CDR3 totals 13 residues. The V gene's germline CDR1 is SGHRS and CDR2 YFSETQ. Trimming cost V 3 bases and J 3 bases, with 10 bases left between them. The CDR3, as DNA: TGCGCCAGCAGCTCCGGACAGCTCTACGAGCAGTACTTC. Encoded protein: CASSSGQLYEQYF. The entire variable domain, with the rest obtained from reference TRBV5-1 and TRBJ2-7, is as follows: KAGVTQTPRYLIKTRGQQVTLSCSPISGHRSVSWYQQTPGQGLQFLFEYFSETQRNKGNFPGRFSGRQFSNSRSEMNVSTLELGDSALYLCASSSGQLYEQYFGPGTRLTVT.

The sample holds a few counts of this clonotype. Its ends do not fully match the called genes, so a read error is possible. The chain carries TRBV20-1 and TRBJ1-5; possible D gene TRBD1, 6 bases. Per the germline V gene, CDR1 is DFQATT and CDR2 is SNEGSKA (reference sequence). The CDR3 runs to 14 residues. DNA for the CDR3: TGCAGTGCCCCCGGACAGCAGGAGGCTCAGCCCCAGAATTTT. It is translated as CSAPGQQEAQPQNF.

This clonotype was recorded many times. This sequence joins TRBV29-1 and TRBJ2-5, with unresolved D. This CDR3 contains 11 residues. V lost 4 bases and J lost 4, with 7 bases in between. The germline V gene has CDR1 SQVTM and CDR2 ANQGSEA. CDR3 loop: CSVASTETQYF. CDR3 in DNA: TGCAGCGTTGCGTCCACAGAGACCCAGTACTTC. The whole variable domain, remainder taken from reference TRBV29-1 and TRBJ2-5, is SAVISQKPSRDICQRGTSLTIQCQVDSQVTMMFWYRQQPGQSLTLIATANQGSEATYESGFVIDKFPISRPNLTFSTLTVSNMSPEDSSIYLCSVASTETQYFGPGTRLLVL.

This clonotype came up many times. The chain links TRBV20-1 to TRBJ2-7; D not certain. V lost 5 bases, J lost 6 bases, and 14 bases lay in between. CDR3 length equals 12 residues. Germline V gives CDR1 DFQATT, CDR2 SNEGSKA (reference sequence). Written as DNA, the CDR3 is TGCAGTGCTTCCACTGACCCGGGCGAGCAGTACTTC. Protein product: CSASTDPGEQYF.

The gene calls are TRBV4-2 and TRBJ2-3; D is perhaps TRBD2 (5 bases). CDR3 length equals 15 residues. CDR1 and CDR2 (germline): LGHNA, YNFKEQ. V was trimmed by 0 bases and J by 0 bases, leaving 7 bases between them. CDR3 sequence: CASSQEVASTDTQYF. CDR3 nucleotide sequence: TGTGCCAGCAGCCAAGAGGTAGCGAGCACAGATACGCAGTATTTT.

This clonotype ranks as medium-sized. This CDR3 is CSARDFAYGNTEAFF. CDR3 coding DNA: TGCAGTGCTAGAGATTTTGCCTACGGCAACACTGAAGCTTTCTTT. The chain carries TRBV20-1 and TRBJ1-1; D not certain. Trimming shortened V by 0 bases and J by 2 bases, and 13 bases separated the two germline ends. This CDR3 spans 15 amino acids. Germline assignment: CDR1 DFQATT and CDR2 SNEGSKA (reference sequence).

This clonotype was recorded at least ten times. Written as DNA, the CDR3 is TGCAGCGCGAGACTAGCGGGGACCGGGGAGCTGTTTTTT. It yields the protein CSARLAGTGELFF. The chain couples TRBV29-1 to TRBJ2-2, with 11 bases matching TRBD2. The ends lost 7 bases at V and 5 bases at J; junction bases unmatched: 3. There are 13 residues in the CDR3. The germline V gene has CDR1 SQVTM and CDR2 ANQGSEA.

The table lists this clonotype with many counts. The gene calls are TRBV10-3 and TRBJ1-1; TRBD1 matches at 8 bases. CDR1 is ENHRY, CDR2 SYGVKD, per germline. V lost 7 bases to trimming and J lost 4 bases; unmatched junction nucleotides: 2. The CDR3 is 12 residues long. CDR3 DNA: TGTGCCATCATTGGACAGGGCACTGAAGCTTTCTTT. Translation: CAIIGQGTEAFF.